The 2 T cell receptor beta chains below were found in one sample sequenced in a study of a mutant IDH1 vaccine in newly diagnosed glioma. Time point: week 5, during vaccination. In the vaccine, a single dose held 300 ug of the mutant IDH1 20-mer peptide, along with topical imiquimod. Antigen specificity for these receptors is unknown. TCRdb keeps only in-frame clones here, not all; method: immunoSEQ multiplex PCR. The sample lists over 45,000 clones; under 90% were seen once. The specimen was PBMCs, collected from a glioma patient whose treatment included an IDH1 peptide vaccine. These receptors all stem from a woman in her fifties or sixties with glioma.

V usage is TRBV27 and J usage is TRBJ1-1; 11 bases align to TRBD1. V lost 3 bases to trimming and J lost 4 bases; unmatched junction nucleotides: 7. Germline CDR1 MNHEY, CDR2 SMNVEV (reference sequence). The CDR3 runs 16 residues. This chain's CDR3 is CASSFLTGTGGTEAFF. CDR3 coding DNA: TGTGCCAGCAGTTTTTTAACCGGGACAGGGGGCACTGAAGCTTTCTTT.

This clone is a singleton in its sample. This CDR3 is CASSSEDRGRVYGYTF. CDR3 nucleotides: TGTGCCAGCAGCTCGGAAGACAGGGGGCGCGTCTATGGCTACACCTTC. The gene calls are TRBV11-3 and TRBJ1-2, with 10 bases aligning to TRBD1. After removal of 4 bases from V and 4 bases from J, the junction contained 9 bases not matched to a gene. The CDR3 is 16 amino acids. The germline V gene has CDR1 SGHNT and CDR2 YENEEA.